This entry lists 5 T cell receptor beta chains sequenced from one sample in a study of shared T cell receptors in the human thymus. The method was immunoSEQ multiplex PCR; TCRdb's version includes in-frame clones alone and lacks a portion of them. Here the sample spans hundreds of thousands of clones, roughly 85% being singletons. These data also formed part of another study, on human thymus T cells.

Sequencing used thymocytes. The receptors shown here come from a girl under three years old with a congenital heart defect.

CDR3 nucleotides: TGTACCCTACCGTCGAGGCCCTCTGGAAACACCATATATTTT. As protein: CTLPSRPSGNTIYF. The J gene is TRBJ1-3, the V gene TRBV28; D gene uncertain. This CDR3 has 14 residues. Germline-derived CDR1 and CDR2 are MDHEN and SYDVKM.

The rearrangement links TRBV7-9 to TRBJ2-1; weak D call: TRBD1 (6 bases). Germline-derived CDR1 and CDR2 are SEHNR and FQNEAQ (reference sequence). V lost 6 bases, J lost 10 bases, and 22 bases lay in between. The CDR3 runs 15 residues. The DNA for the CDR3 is TGTGCCAGCAGTCACCCCAAAACAGGGTCTCGGGAGCAGTTCTTC. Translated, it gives CASSHPKTGSREQFF.

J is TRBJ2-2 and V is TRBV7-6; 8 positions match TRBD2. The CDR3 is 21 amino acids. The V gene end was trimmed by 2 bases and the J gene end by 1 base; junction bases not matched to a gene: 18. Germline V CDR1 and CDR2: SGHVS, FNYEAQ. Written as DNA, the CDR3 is TGTGCCAGCAGCTTAACCGTACTAGCGGCTCCTTGCCTTTGGAACACCGGGGAGCTGTTTTTT. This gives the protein CASSLTVLAAPCLWNTGELFF.

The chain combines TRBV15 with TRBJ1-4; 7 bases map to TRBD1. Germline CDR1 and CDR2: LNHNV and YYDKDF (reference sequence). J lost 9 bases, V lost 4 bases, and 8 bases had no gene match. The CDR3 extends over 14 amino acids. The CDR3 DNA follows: TGTGCCACCAGCATAGACAGGGCCCACAAAAAACTGTTTTTT. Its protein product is CATSIDRAHKKLFF.

The CDR3 loop is CASSRKTGTENYGYTF. CDR3 in DNA: TGTGCCAGTAGTCGCAAGACCGGGACAGAGAACTATGGCTACACCTTC. This sequence joins TRBV19 and TRBJ1-2; 7 bases align to TRBD1. Germline V gene data show CDR1 as LNHDA and CDR2 as SQIVND (reference sequence). The V gene end was trimmed by 5 bases and the J gene end by 2 bases; junction bases not matched to a gene: 11. The CDR3 extends over 16 amino acids.